These 19 T cell receptor beta chains were sequenced from one sample in a study of blood T cells in healthy people across ages. The second PCR ran 7 to 11 cycles with a sample-barcoded 5' primer and J-beta primers. TCRdb independently ran MiXCR on the 5' RACE reads; one entry per CDR3 protein. The sample consists of around 1.1 million distinct CDR3 sequences, more than 30% of them appearing once. Sequenced input: blood. The receptors originated from a man between 18 and 35 years old in good health.

V and J are TRBV9 and TRBJ1-1; D remains unclear. Trimming left V 4 bases short and J 4 bases short, with 14 bases between. The CDR3 consists of 14 residues. Germline V lookup: CDR1 SGDLS, CDR2 YYNGEE. The CDR3 bases are TGTGCCAGCAGCCCAACTCCGGTGAGCACTGAAGCTTTCTTT. It yields the protein CASSPTPVSTEAFF.

V usage is TRBV6-5 and J usage is TRBJ2-4; D possibly corresponds to TRBD1 (6 bases). With the DNA end fitting TRBJ2-5 better, the J assignment may be wrong. Germline V gene lookup returns CDR1 MNHEY and CDR2 SVGAGI. The CDR3 covers 15 residues. The DNA of the CDR3 is TGTGCCAGCAGTTACGAGCGGTCAAGGGGGGAGACCCAGTACTTC. Protein: CASSYERSRGETQYF.

V is TRBV7-9 and J is TRBJ2-1, with 9 bases that match TRBD1. The V and J ends lost 2 bases and 7 bases, in that order; junction bases with no gene match: 6. The V gene's germline CDR1 is SEHNR and CDR2 FQNEAQ (reference sequence). This CDR3 has 15 amino acids. As DNA, the CDR3 is TGTGCCAGCAGCTTAACGGGACAGGGAAGGAATGAGCAGTTCTTC. Protein sequence: CASSLTGQGRNEQFF.

This clonotype turned up a few times. The rearrangement uses TRBV12-3 or TRBV12-4 and TRBJ2-2; TRBD2 might be the D (5 bases). The CDR3 covers 13 residues. Trimming cost V 0 bases and J 8 bases, with 7 bases left between them. In DNA, the CDR3 is TGTGCCAGCAGTTTAGCGAGGAGGGGGGAGCTGTTTTTT. It encodes CASSLARRGELFF.

V gene TRBV20-1 combines with J gene TRBJ1-1; D not resolved. Deletions cut 2 bases from V and 5 bases from J, with 9 bases between. Germline V CDR1 and CDR2: DFQATT, SNEGSKA (reference sequence). The CDR3 covers 12 residues. In DNA form, the CDR3 reads TGCAGTGCTAGACCCGCGGGGACTGAAGCTTTCTTT. Translating it yields CSARPAGTEAFF.

The V and J genes are TRBV7-2 and TRBJ1-5, with D uncertain. The CDR3 totals 14 residues. Germline lookup yields CDR1 SGHTA and CDR2 FQGNSA. The V end lost 5 bases, the J end lost 4 bases, and 12 bases lay between the germline ends. Here the CDR3 reads CASSPSQRNQPQHF. The CDR3 nucleotides are TGTGCCAGCAGCCCCTCCCAGCGGAATCAGCCCCAGCATTTT.

V gene TRBV7-9 combines with J gene TRBJ2-2, with 8 bases lining up with TRBD1. This CDR3 spans 15 amino acids. After removal of 2 bases from V and 4 bases from J, the junction contained 3 bases not matched to a gene. Per germline, CDR1 SEHNR and CDR2 FQNEAQ (reference sequence). As DNA, the CDR3 is TGTGCCAGCAGCTTACGACAGGGGTTCACCGGGGAGCTGTTTTTT. Protein product: CASSLRQGFTGELFF. The whole variable domain, remainder taken from reference TRBV7-9 and TRBJ2-2, is DTGVSQNPRHKITKRGQNVTFRCDPISEHNRLYWYRQTLGQGPEFLTYFQNEAQLEKSRLLSDRFSAERPKGSFSTLEIQRTEQGDSAMYLCASSLRQGFTGELFFGEGSRLTVL.

A remark on this clonotype: Relative to the germline gene, one junction end is altered; a read error may explain this. The rearrangement joins TRBV29-1 to TRBJ1-5; D not resolved. CDR1 and CDR2 (germline): SQVTM, ANQGSEA. The CDR3 consists of 14 residues. CDR3 region: CSATHGNSDQPQHF. The CDR3 DNA follows: TGCAGCGCTACCCACGGGAATAGCGATCAGCCCCAGCATTTT.

The J gene is TRBJ1-1, the V gene TRBV28; D remains unclear. CDR1 and CDR2 from the germline V gene are MDHEN and SYDVKM. Trimming left V 6 bases short and J 5 bases short, with 13 bases between. The CDR3 spans 13 residues. The CDR3 coding sequence is TGTGCCAGCAGACCGGGCCTGGGAACTGAAGCTTTCTTT. Amino acid sequence: CASRPGLGTEAFF.

The chain is built from TRBV7-9 and TRBJ1-4, with D uncertain. The V gene lost 0 bases and the J gene lost 8 bases, with 7 bases spanning the gap. CDR1 is SEHNR, CDR2 FQNEAQ, per germline (reference sequence). The length of the CDR3 is 13 residues. CDR3 sequence: CASSLAHQEKLFF. CDR3 nucleotides: TGTGCCAGCAGCTTAGCGCATCAGGAAAAACTGTTTTTT.

CDR3 region: CAISNREGGNQPQHF. The CDR3 nucleotides are TGTGCCATCTCCAACAGGGAAGGAGGCAATCAGCCCCAGCATTTT. The chain is built from TRBV10-3 and TRBJ1-5, with D possibly matching TRBD1 (6 bases). Germline CDR1 ENHRY, CDR2 SYGVKD. The CDR3 sequence is 15 residues long. V lost 8 bases and J lost 2, with 16 bases in between.

The chain links TRBV7-3 to TRBJ1-2; 10 bases map to TRBD1. The V gene end was trimmed by 2 bases and the J gene end by 6 bases; junction bases not matched to a gene: 3. CDR1 is SGHTA and CDR2 is FQGTGA in the germline V gene. The CDR3 has 14 residues. CDR3 DNA: TGTGCCAGCAGCTTATGGGGGACAGGGGATGGCTACACCTTC. Translating gives CASSLWGTGDGYTF.

The chain employs TRBV20-1 and TRBJ1-2; D is ambiguous. CDR3 size: 10 residues. Trimming took off 5 bases at V and 4 bases at J, with 5 bases between the two ends. Germline CDR1 DFQATT, CDR2 SNEGSKA (reference sequence). In DNA, the CDR3 is TGCAGTGCTTTTCTCTATGGCTACACCTTC. Protein product: CSAFLYGYTF.

There are a few counts of this clonotype. The genes are TRBV12-3 or TRBV12-4 and TRBJ2-5; D is undetermined. The CDR3 spans 15 residues. Trimming stripped 0 bases from V and 3 bases from J, with 11 bases between. Here the CDR3 reads CASSLAGTPKETQYF. CDR3 sequence (DNA): TGTGCCAGCAGTTTAGCGGGCACTCCGAAAGAGACCCAGTACTTC.

This clonotype has more than one count but fewer than ten. V usage is TRBV5-1 and J usage is TRBJ2-4; TRBD1 matches at 7 bases. Germline CDR1 reads SGHRS; CDR2 reads YFSETQ. CDR3 length equals 16 residues. J was trimmed by 5 bases and V by 0 bases; bases with no gene match: 8. The CDR3 is CASSLAGLGGENIQYF. The CDR3 DNA reads TGCGCCAGCAGCTTGGCGGGGTTAGGGGGCGAAAACATTCAGTACTTC.

The CDR3 DNA reads as TGTGCCAGCAGCTCGGGACTAAGGGGGGGTGATACGCAGTATTTT. It translates to CASSSGLRGGDTQYF. This chain joins TRBV13 and TRBJ2-3; possibly TRBD2 for D (7 bases). Trimming removed 4 bases at V and 6 bases at J, with 17 bases between. CDR1 is PRHDT, CDR2 FYEKMQ, per germline (reference sequence). This CDR3 is 15 amino acids long.

The chain combines TRBV2 with TRBJ2-7; the D gene is possibly TRBD1 (5 bases). V was cut by 2 bases and J by 2 bases, with 16 bases left in between. This CDR3 is built from 16 residues. Per germline, CDR1 SNHLY and CDR2 FYNNEI. Here the CDR3 DNA reads TGTGCCAGCAGTGAATGGCGGACACACCTCACCTACGAGCAGTACTTC. Protein sequence: CASSEWRTHLTYEQYF.

J is TRBJ2-5 and V is TRBV25-1; D tentatively fits TRBD1 or TRBD2 (6 bases each). CDR1 is MGHDK and CDR2 is SYGVNS in the germline V gene. The CDR3 has 16 amino acids. The V end was cut by 3 bases, the J end by 1 base, with 15 bases between. The CDR3 is CASSDSFRGGQETQYF. For the CDR3, the DNA is TGTGCCAGCAGTGACTCATTCAGGGGAGGCCAAGAGACCCAGTACTTC.

This clonotype was observed a few times. The chain couples TRBV10-3 to TRBJ1-1; perhaps TRBD1 as D (6 bases). CDR3 length: 15 amino acids. CDR1 is ENHRY, CDR2 SYGVKD, per germline. V lost 6 bases, J lost 1 base, and 15 bases lay in between. CDR3 loop: CAIRAGAGRNTEAFF. Here the CDR3 DNA reads TGTGCCATCAGAGCAGGGGCGGGACGGAACACTGAAGCTTTCTTT.